These T cell receptor beta chains were read from a single sample in a study of graft-versus-host responses after intestinal transplantation. The method was immunoSEQ multiplex PCR; TCRdb's version includes in-frame clones alone and lacks a portion of them. The sample has about 19,000 clones; over 75% are singletons. The specimen comprised PBMCs, sampled 14 days after transplant. The receptor set was obtained from a human patient who received an intestinal transplant, so some T cells may come from the graft donor. The CDR3 runs from the conserved cysteine through the conserved F or W. Each record gives: V gene, J gene, D gene, clone size, CDR3 DNA, CDR3 protein. D genes are given only for firm matches. Rows may omit the clone size; those that give it use once, few, many or a size class.

>TRBV5-1|TRBJ2-3|TRBD2|NA
TGCGCCAGCAGCCCGGTAGCGGGAGGGCCAGATACGCAGTATTTT
CASSPVAGGPDTQYF
>TRBV21-1|TRBJ2-7|NA|NA
TGTGCCAGCAGCAAAGCGCTTTGGGCGGGGAGGTCCTACGAGCAGTACTTC
CASSKALWAGRSYEQYF
>TRBV2|TRBJ2-5|TRBD1|NA
TGTGCCAGCAGTGAAGGCATGGCAGGGGGCGAGACCCAGTACTTC
CASSEGMAGGETQYF
>TRBV4-1|TRBJ1-1|NA|NA
TGCGCCAGCAGCTCCGTCGCGAACACTGAAGCTTTCTTT
CASSSVANTEAFF
>TRBV28|TRBJ2-1|NA|NA
TGTGCCAGCAGCCTAAACTACAATGAGCAGTTCTTC
CASSLNYNEQFF
>TRBV9|TRBJ2-7|TRBD2|once
TGTGCCAGCTCCGGACTAGCGGGAGACTACGAGCAGTACTTC
CASSGLAGDYEQYF
>TRBV21-1|TRBJ2-6|NA|few
TGTGCCAGCAGCAAAGTGAGGGGACTCCCTGGGGCCAACGTCCTGACTTTC
CASSKVRGLPGANVLTF
>TRBV30|TRBJ2-1|NA|NA
TGTGCCTGGAGTACGGGAGCGGGCGATGAGCAGTTCTTC
CAWSTGAGDEQFF
>TRBV6-5|TRBJ2-1|NA|NA
TGTGCCAGCAGTTACTCGTTAAGCTACAACAATGAGCAGTTCTTC
CASSYSLSYNNEQFF
>TRBV25-1|TRBJ2-7|NA|few
TGTGCCAGCAGGGACGATGCCTACGAGCAGTACTTC
CASRDDAYEQYF
>TRBV9|TRBJ2-7|NA|few
TGTGCCAGCAGCCCCCTATCCGGGATCCCGGGGGAGCAGTACTTC
CASSPLSGIPGEQYF
>TRBV28|TRBJ2-7|TRBD2|NA
TGTGCCAGCAGCTGGACTAGCGGGCCCACCTACGAGCAGTACTTC
CASSWTSGPTYEQYF
>TRBV27|TRBJ2-3|NA|NA
TGTGCCAGCACCTTTGGCGGGGCCACAGATACGCAGTATTTT
CASTFGGATDTQYF
>TRBV7-9|TRBJ2-7|TRBD2|NA
TGTGCCAGCAGCTTACCCCTTCTAGCGGGGGGCTCCTACGAGCAGTACTTC
CASSLPLLAGGSYEQYF
>TRBV7-6|TRBJ2-3|TRBD2|NA
TGTGCCAGCAGCTCTCCCTTGACTAGCGGGCCAGATACGCAGTATTTT
CASSSPLTSGPDTQYF
>TRBV13|TRBJ1-5|NA|NA
TGTGCCAGCAGCTTAGGGCAGATGGATAGCAATCAGCCCCAGCATTTT
CASSLGQMDSNQPQHF
>TRBV19|TRBJ2-7|TRBD2|NA
TGTGCCAGTAGTGTTCTAGCGGTCATTGACTACGAGCAGTACTTC
CASSVLAVIDYEQYF
>TRBV6-5|TRBJ2-1|TRBD1|NA
TGTGCCAGCAGCGCACGGGACAGGGGAAGGGATGAGCAGTTCTTC
CASSARDRGRDEQFF
>TRBV6-1|TRBJ2-3|TRBD1|NA
TGTGCCAGCAGTGAAGCCGGGACAGGGGGCACAGATACGCAGTATTTT
CASSEAGTGGTDTQYF
>TRBV19|TRBJ1-1|NA|NA
TGTGCCAGTAGTATTGGGGCGTGGGACACTGAAGCTTTCTTT
CASSIGAWDTEAFF
>TRBV9|TRBJ2-1|TRBD1|NA
TGTGCCAGCAGCGTATTACCGGGACAGCTAAACAATGAGCAGTTCTTC
CASSVLPGQLNNEQFF
>TRBV6-1|TRBJ1-2|TRBD1|NA
TGTGCCAGCAGTGAGACAGGGTACGGTGGCTACACCTTC
CASSETGYGGYTF
>TRBV9|TRBJ1-2|NA|once
TGTGCCAGCACCCGTAGAGGGCAGGGCGAAGGCTACACCTTC
CASTRRGQGEGYTF
>TRBV27|TRBJ2-3|TRBD1|NA
TGTGCCAGCAGTTTCTCCGGGACAGGGGGCCTCACAGATACGCAGTATTTT
CASSFSGTGGLTDTQYF
>TRBV18|TRBJ1-4|NA|NA
TGTGCCAGCTCACCACCAACTAATGAAAAACTGTTTTTT
CASSPPTNEKLFF
>TRBV27|TRBJ2-1|TRBD2|NA
TGTGCCAGCAGTCAGACTAGCCTCAATGAGCAGTTCTTC
CASSQTSLNEQFF
>TRBV4-1|TRBJ1-4|NA|NA
TGCGCCAGCAGCCAGACAGGAACTAATGAAAAACTGTTTTTT
CASSQTGTNEKLFF
>TRBV6-6|TRBJ1-2|TRBD1|NA
TGTGCCAGCAGTTCCGTTCAGGGGGCACTGGGGTATGGCTACACCTTC
CASSSVQGALGYGYTF
>TRBV10-2|TRBJ1-1|NA|NA
TGCGCCAGCAGTGAGGGACGGGTGAACACTGAAGCTTTCTTT
CASSEGRVNTEAFF
>TRBV15|TRBJ1-1|NA|NA
TGTGCCACCAGCACAACAACAGGGATGAACACTGAAGCTTTCTTT
CATSTTTGMNTEAFF
>TRBV4-1|TRBJ1-1|NA|NA
TGCGCCAGCAGCCGGATAATGAACACTGAAGCTTTCTTT
CASSRIMNTEAFF
>TRBV4-2|TRBJ2-7|NA|NA
TGTGCCAGCAGCCAACGGACGGGGGGCTACTACGAGCAGTACTTC
CASSQRTGGYYEQYF
>TRBV28|TRBJ1-5|NA|NA
TGTGCCAGCAGACGGGACGGGGGCGATCAGCCCCAGCATTTT
CASRRDGGDQPQHF
>TRBV5-1|TRBJ2-7|NA|NA
TGCGCCAGCAGCCCCAACAGGCTCTCCTACGAGCAGTACTTC
CASSPNRLSYEQYF